This TCR beta chain was profiled in a study of preoperative IRX-2 immunotherapy in early breast cancer. The treatment denotes: preoperative locoregional IRX-2 cytokine immunotherapy. Germline values: CDR1 SGHAT, CDR2 FQNNGV. V lost 1 base to trimming and J lost 1 base, with 8 bases between them. There are 14 residues in the CDR3. Data came from immunoSEQ multiplex PCR; TCRdb stores just in-frame clones and leaves some out. There are 35,000 to 50,000 clones in the sample; about 95% occur only once, and more than 1.5% lies in the top ten. Sequenced here: tumor tissue, sampled after IRX-2 immunotherapy. V is TRBV11-2 and J is TRBJ2-7; tentatively, D is TRBD1 (6 bases). The TCR was taken from a human donor with breast cancer. CDR3 bases: TGTGCCAGCAGCTTAGGAGGGGGTTCCTACGAGCAGTACTTC. Encoded protein: CASSLGGGSYEQYF.